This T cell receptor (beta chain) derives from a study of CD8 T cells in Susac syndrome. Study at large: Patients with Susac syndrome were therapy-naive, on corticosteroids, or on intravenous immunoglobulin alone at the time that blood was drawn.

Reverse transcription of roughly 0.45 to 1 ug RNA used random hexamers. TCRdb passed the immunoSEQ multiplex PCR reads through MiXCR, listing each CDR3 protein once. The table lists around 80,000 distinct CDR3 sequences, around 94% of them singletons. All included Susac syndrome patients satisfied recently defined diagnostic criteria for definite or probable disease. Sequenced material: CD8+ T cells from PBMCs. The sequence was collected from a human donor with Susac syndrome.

The CDR3 DNA sequence: TGTGCCAGCAGTTACACCGGGAGTCTAGCCAAAAACATTCAGTACTTC. Its translation is CASSYTGSLAKNIQYF. The chain is built from TRBV6-2 or TRBV6-3 and TRBJ2-4; TRBD2 is a possible D gene (6 bases). The CDR3 length is 16 residues. V lost 2 bases, J lost 0 bases, and 11 bases lay in between. The germline V gene has CDR1 MNHEY and CDR2 SVGEGT.